This entry is about one T cell receptor beta chain. The CDR3 totals 15 residues. Per germline, CDR1 LGHNA and CDR2 YNFKEQ. V lost 1 base and J 0 bases, leaving 9 bases between the germline ends. The time point is: pretreatment peripheral blood. Templates that were synthetic TCR analogs were spiked into each PCR. The data were produced by immunoSEQ multiplex PCR, yet TCRdb's version contains in-frame clones alone and is incomplete. In the table there are 130,000 or so clones, about 88% of which are singletons. This specimen belongs to a study of PD-L1 blockade in urothelial cancer. The gene calls are TRBV4-2 and TRBJ1-1; no firm D call. This receptor was taken from a middle-aged man with urothelial cancer. This material consisted of PBMCs, taken around atezolizumab (anti-PD-L1) treatment. CDR3 protein: CASSQVGGLNTEAFF. The DNA of the CDR3 is TGTGCCAGCAGCCAAGTTGGAGGATTGAACACTGAAGCTTTCTTT.